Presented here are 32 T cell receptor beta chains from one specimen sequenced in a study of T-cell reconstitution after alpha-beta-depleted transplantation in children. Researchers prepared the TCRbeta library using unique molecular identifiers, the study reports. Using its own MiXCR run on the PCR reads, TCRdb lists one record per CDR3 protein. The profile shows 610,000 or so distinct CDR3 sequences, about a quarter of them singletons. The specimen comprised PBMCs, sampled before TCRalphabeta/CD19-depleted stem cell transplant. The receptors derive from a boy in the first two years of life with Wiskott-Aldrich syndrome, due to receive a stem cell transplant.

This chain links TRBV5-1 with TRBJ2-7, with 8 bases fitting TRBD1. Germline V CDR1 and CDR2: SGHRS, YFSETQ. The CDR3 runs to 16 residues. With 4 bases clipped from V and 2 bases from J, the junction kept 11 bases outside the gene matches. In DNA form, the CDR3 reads TGCGCCAGCAGCGAAAAAGGGACAGGTAGCCCCTACGAGCAGTACTTC. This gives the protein CASSEKGTGSPYEQYF.

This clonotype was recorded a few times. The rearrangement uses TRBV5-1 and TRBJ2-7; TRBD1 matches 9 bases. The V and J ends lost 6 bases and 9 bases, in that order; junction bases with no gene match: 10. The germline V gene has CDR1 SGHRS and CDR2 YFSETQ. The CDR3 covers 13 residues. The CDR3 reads CASTLGTGNRQYF. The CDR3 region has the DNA TGCGCCAGCACCCTGGGGACAGGGAACCGGCAGTACTTC.

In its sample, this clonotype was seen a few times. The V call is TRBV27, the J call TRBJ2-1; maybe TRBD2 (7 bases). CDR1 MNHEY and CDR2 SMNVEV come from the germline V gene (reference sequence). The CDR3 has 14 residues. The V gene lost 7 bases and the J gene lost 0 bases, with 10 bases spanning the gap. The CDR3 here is CASKGGGSYNEQFF. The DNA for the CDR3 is TGTGCCAGCAAAGGGGGGGGCTCCTACAATGAGCAGTTCTTC.

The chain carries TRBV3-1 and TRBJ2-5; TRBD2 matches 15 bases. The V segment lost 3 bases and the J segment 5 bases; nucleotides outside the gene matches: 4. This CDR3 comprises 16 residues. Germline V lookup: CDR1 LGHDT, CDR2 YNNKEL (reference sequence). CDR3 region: CASSHGLAGGIETQYF. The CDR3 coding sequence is TGTGCCAGCAGCCACGGACTAGCGGGAGGGATTGAGACCCAGTACTTC.

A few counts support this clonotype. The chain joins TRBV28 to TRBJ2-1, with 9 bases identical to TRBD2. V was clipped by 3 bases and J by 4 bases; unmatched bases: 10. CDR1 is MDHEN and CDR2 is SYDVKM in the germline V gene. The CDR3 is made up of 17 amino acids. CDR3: CASSFVSLAGYYNEQFF. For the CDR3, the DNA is TGTGCCAGCAGTTTCGTCTCCCTAGCGGGATATTACAATGAGCAGTTCTTC.

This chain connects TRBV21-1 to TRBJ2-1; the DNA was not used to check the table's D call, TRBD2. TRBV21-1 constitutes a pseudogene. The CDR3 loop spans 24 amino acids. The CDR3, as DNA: TGTGCCAGCAGCAAAGTAACAGCACAGAGACCGAGTCGCCTAGCGGGGGGAACCGTAAATGAGCAGTTCTTC. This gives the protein CASSKVTAQRPSRLAGGTVNEQFF.

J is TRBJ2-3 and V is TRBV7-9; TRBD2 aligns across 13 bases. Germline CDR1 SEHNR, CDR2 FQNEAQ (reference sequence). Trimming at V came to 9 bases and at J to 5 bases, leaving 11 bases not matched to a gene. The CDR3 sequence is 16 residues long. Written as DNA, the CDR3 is TGTGCCAGTCATAGAACCGGACTAGCGGGAGAAGATACGCAGTATTTT. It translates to CASHRTGLAGEDTQYF.

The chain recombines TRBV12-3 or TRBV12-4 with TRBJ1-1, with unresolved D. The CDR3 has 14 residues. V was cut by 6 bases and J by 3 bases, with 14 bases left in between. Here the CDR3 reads CASSFSGPHTEAFF. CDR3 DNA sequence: TGTGCCAGCAGCTTTAGTGGCCCCCACACTGAAGCTTTCTTT.

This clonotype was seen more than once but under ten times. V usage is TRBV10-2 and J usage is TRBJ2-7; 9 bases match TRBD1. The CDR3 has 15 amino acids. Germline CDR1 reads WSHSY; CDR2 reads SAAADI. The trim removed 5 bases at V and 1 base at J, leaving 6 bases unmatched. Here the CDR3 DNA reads TGCGCCAGCAGTATCGCGGGACAGGGTTCCTACGAGCAGTACTTC. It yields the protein CASSIAGQGSYEQYF.

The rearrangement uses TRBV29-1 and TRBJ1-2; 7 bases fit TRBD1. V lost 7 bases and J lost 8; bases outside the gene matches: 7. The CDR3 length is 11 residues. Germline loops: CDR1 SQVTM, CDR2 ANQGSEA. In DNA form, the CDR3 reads TGCAGCGCTCGACAGGGTAGAGGCTACACCTTC. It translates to CSARQGRGYTF.

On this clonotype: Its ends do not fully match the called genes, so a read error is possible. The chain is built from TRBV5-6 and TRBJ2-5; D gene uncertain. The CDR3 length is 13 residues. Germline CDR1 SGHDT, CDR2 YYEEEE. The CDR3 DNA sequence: TGTGCCAGCGGCTTTGGTCAAGAAGAGACCCAGTACTTC. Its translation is CASGFGQEETQYF.

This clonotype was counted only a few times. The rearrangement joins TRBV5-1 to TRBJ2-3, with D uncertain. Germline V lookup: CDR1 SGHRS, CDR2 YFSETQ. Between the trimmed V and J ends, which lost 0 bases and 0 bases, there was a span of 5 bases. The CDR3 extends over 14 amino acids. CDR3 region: CASSLESSTDTQYF. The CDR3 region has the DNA TGCGCCAGCAGCTTGGAGAGTAGCACAGATACGCAGTATTTT.

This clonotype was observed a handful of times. The CDR3, as DNA: TGTGCCAGCAGTTTCCTGACGCTAGCGGGAGGCGCAGAGACCCAGTACTTC. This translates into CASSFLTLAGGAETQYF. The chain joins TRBV28 to TRBJ2-5, with 11 positions matching TRBD2. After removal of 3 bases from V and 4 bases from J, the junction contained 10 bases not matched to a gene. CDR3 length equals 17 residues. CDR1 and CDR2 from the germline V gene are MDHEN and SYDVKM.

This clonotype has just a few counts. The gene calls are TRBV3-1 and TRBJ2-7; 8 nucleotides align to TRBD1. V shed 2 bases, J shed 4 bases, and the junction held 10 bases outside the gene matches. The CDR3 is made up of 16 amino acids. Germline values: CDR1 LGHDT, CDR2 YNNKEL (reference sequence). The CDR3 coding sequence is TGTGCCAGCAGCCAAATCCTCCCAGGGGGCTCTTACGAGCAGTACTTC. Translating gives CASSQILPGGSYEQYF.

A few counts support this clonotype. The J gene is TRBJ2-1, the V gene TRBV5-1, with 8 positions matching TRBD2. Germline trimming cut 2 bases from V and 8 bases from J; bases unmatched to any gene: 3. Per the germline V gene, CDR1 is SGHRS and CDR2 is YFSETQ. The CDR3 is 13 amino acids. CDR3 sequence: CASSFGGGYEQFF. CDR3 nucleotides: TGCGCCAGCAGCTTCGGGGGGGGATATGAGCAGTTCTTC.

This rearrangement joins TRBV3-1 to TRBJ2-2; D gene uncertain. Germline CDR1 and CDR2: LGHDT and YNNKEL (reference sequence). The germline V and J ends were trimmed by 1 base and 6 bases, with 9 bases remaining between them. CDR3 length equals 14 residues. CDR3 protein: CASSQGSSSGELFF. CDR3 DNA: TGTGCCAGCAGCCAAGGTAGTAGCTCCGGGGAGCTGTTTTTT.

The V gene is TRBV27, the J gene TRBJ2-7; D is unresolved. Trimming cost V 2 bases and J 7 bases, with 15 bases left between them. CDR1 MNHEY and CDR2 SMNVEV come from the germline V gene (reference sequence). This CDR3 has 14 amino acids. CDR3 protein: CASSLIPLRGEQYF. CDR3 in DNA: TGTGCCAGCAGTTTAATCCCTTTACGTGGGGAGCAGTACTTC.

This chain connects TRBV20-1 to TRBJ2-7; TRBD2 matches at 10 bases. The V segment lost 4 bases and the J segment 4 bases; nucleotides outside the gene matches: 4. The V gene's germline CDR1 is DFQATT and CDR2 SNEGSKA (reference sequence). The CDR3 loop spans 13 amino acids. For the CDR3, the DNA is TGCAGTGCTACTAGCGGGAGTTTTTACGAGCAGTACTTC. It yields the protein CSATSGSFYEQYF.

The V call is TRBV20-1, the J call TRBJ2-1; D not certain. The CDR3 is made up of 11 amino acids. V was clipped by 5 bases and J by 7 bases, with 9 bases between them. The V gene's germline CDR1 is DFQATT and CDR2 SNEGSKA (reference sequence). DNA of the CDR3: TGCAGTGCTGGCCGTACTAATGAGCAGTTCTTC. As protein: CSAGRTNEQFF.

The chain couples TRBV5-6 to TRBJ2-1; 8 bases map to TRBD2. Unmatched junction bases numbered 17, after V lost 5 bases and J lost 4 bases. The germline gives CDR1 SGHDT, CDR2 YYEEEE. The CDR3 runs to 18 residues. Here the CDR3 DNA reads TGTGCCAGCAGTCGTACCGCCTGGACTTCTAGCGGGTACAATGAGCAGTTCTTC. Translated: CASSRTAWTSSGYNEQFF.

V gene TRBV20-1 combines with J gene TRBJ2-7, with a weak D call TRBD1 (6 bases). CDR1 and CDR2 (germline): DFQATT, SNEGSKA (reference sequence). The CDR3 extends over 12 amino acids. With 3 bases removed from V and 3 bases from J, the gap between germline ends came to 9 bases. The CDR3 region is CSASRGFYEQYF. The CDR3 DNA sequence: TGCAGTGCTAGCAGGGGTTTCTACGAGCAGTACTTC.

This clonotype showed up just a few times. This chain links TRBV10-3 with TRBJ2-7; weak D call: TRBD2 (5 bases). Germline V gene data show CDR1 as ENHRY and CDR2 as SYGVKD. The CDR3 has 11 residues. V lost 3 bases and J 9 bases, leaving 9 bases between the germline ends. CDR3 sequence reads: CAISDLRVQYF. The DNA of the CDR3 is TGTGCCATCAGTGACCTGCGGGTGCAGTACTTC.

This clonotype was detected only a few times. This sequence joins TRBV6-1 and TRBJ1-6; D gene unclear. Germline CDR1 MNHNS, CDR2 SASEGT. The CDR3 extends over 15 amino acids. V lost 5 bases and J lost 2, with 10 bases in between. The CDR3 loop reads CASSRDIAYNSPLHF. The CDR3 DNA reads TGTGCCAGCAGTCGAGACATAGCCTATAATTCACCCCTCCACTTT.

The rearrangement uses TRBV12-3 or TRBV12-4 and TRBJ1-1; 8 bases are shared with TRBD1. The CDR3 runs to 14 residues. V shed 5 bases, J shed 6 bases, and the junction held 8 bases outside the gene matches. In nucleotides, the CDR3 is TGTGCCAGCAGTCTCAGGACAGGGAGCTCTGAAGCTTTCTTT. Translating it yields CASSLRTGSSEAFF.

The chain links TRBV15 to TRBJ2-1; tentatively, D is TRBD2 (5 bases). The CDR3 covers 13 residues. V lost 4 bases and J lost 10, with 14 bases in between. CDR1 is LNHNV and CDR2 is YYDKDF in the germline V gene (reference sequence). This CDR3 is CATSNSGRGEQFF. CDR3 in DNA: TGTGCCACCAGCAACTCGGGTAGAGGGGAGCAGTTCTTC.

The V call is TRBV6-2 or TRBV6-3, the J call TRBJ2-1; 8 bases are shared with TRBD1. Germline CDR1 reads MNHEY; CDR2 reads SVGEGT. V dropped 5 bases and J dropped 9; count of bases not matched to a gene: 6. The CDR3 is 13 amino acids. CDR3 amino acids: CASSRPQGVEQFF. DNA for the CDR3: TGTGCCAGCAGTCGCCCACAGGGGGTTGAGCAGTTCTTC.

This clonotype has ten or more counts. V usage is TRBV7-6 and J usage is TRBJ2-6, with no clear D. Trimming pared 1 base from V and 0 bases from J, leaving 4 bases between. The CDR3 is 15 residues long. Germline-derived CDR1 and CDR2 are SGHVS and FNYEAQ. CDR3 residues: CASSLEHSGANVLTF. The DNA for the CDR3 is TGTGCCAGCAGCTTAGAACACTCTGGGGCCAACGTCCTGACTTTC.

The CDR3 nucleotides are TGTGCCAGCAAGGGACAGGGGGGAGCCAAAAACATTCAGTACTTC. Protein sequence: CASKGQGGAKNIQYF. The chain joins TRBV6-2 or TRBV6-3 to TRBJ2-4; 11 bases align to TRBD1. J was trimmed by 0 bases and V by 7 bases; bases with no gene match: 2. This CDR3 is built from 15 residues. Germline values: CDR1 MNHEY, CDR2 SVGEGT.

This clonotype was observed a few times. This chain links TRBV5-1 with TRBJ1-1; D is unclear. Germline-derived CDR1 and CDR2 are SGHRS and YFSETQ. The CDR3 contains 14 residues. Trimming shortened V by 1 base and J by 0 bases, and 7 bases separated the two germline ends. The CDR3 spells CASSLMDLNTEAFF. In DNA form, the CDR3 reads TGCGCCAGCAGCTTGATGGACCTGAACACTGAAGCTTTCTTT.

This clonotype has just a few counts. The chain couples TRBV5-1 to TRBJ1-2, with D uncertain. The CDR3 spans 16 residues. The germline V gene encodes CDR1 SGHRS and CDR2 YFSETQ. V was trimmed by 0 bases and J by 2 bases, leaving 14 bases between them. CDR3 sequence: CASSLDWRQANYGYTF. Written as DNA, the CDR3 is TGCGCCAGCAGCTTGGATTGGCGGCAGGCGAACTATGGCTACACCTTC.

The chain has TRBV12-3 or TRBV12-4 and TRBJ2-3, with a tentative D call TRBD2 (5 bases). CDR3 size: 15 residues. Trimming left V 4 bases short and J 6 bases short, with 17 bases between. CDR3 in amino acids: CASSSSGQEWDTQYF. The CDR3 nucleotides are TGTGCCAGCAGTTCGAGCGGCCAAGAGTGGGATACGCAGTATTTT.

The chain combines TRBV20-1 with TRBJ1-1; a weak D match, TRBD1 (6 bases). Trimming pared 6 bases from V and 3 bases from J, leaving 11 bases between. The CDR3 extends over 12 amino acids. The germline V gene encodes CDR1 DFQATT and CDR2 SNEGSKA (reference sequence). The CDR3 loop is CSALTGYTEAFF. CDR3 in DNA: TGCAGTGCCCTAACAGGGTACACTGAAGCTTTCTTT.